The clone carrying this TCR beta chain was picked up many times. Its antigen is as yet unknown. RNA extraction gave at least 6 micrograms of total RNA per sample. These data come from a study of blood T cells in healthy people across ages. Findings and caveats of the study: Unknown donor CMV status possibly confounded expanded clonotype changes.

This CDR3 region has 12 residues. V dropped 0 bases and J dropped 7 bases, with 7 bases sitting between them. CDR1 is DFQATT and CDR2 is SNEGSKA in the germline V gene (reference sequence). A J-beta primer mix and a sample-barcoded 5' primer were used in a second PCR of roughly 7 to 12 cycles. TCRdb processed the 5' RACE reads anew with MiXCR; each CDR3 protein has one entry. The table lists 850,000 to 950,000 distinct CDR3 sequences, 29% of them singletons. J is TRBJ2-1 and V is TRBV20-1; D is uncertain. The sequenced sample consisted of blood. The TCR sequence derives from a woman over 75 in good health. CDR3 region: CSARDEFNEQFF. The CDR3 DNA reads as TGCAGTGCTAGAGATGAGTTTAATGAGCAGTTCTTC.